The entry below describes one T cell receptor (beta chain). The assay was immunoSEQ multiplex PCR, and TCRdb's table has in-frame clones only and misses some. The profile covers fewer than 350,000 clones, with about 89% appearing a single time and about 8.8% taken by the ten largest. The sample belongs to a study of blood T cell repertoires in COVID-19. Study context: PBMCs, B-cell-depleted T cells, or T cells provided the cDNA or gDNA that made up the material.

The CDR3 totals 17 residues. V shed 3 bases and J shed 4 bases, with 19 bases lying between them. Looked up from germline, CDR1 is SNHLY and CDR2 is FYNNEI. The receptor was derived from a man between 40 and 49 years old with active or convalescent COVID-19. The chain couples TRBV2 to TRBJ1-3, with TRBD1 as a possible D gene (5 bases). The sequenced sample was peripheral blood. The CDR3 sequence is CASSDGYGSGRGNTIYF. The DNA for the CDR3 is TGTGCCAGCAGTGACGGCTACGGGTCAGGGCGGGGAAACACCATATATTTT.